Listed below are T cell receptor beta chains from one sample, sequenced in a study of beta chain features in type 1 diabetes. The assay was immunoSEQ multiplex PCR, and TCRdb's table has in-frame clones only and misses some. The sample yields 600,000 to 700,000 clones, over 10% seen once. The sample taken for sequencing was naive CD4+ T cells from blood. The source of these receptors is a man aged 25-45 years with type 1 diabetes. Each CDR3 is given with its conserved first and last residue. The D gene is left open where the match is weak. Clone size is stated in some rows and not others, as once, few, many or a class when expanded.

j_call d_call v_call clone_size cdr3_nt cdr3_aa
TRBJ1-6 NA TRBV4-3 few TGCGCCAGCAGCCAAGTTCTCCAGGGTCAGTCACCCCTCCACTTT CASSQVLQGQSPLHF
TRBJ2-3 TRBD1 TRBV30 few TGTGCCTTAACACAGGGGTCCCCCAACGAGAAGCAGTATTTT CALTQGSPNEKQYF
TRBJ2-3 NA TRBV2 few TGTGCCAGCAGTGGACTCGAAACTAGGAATACGCAGTATTTT CASSGLETRNTQYF
TRBJ2-7 TRBD1 TRBV4-3 NA TGCGCCAGCAGCCTCCTACGGGACAGCCCCTACGAGCAGTACTTC CASSLLRDSPYEQYF
TRBJ2-5 TRBD1 TRBV7-2 NA TGTGCCAGCAGCCAGGACAGGGGGCGCCTTCAGTACTTC CASSQDRGRLQYF
TRBJ1-3 TRBD1 TRBV6-6 few TGTGCCAGCACCTACAGGGGTCTTGCGGACACCATATATTTT CASTYRGLADTIYF
TRBJ2-3 NA TRBV9 few TGTGCCAGCAGCCCAAGAGCTCCTTCCTCCACAGATACGCAGTATTTT CASSPRAPSSTDTQYF
TRBJ1-2 NA TRBV5-4 few TGTGCCAGCAGCCTCCCTTGGCAGGGCAAGGTTGGCTACACCTTC CASSLPWQGKVGYTF
TRBJ2-7 NA TRBV28 few TGTGCCAGCACCATTCACGGGACGCCTGCGTACTTC CASTIHGTPAYF
TRBJ1-2 TRBD1 TRBV6-6 few TGTGCCAGCAGTTGGGGACAGGCCCCTTACGGCTACACCTTC CASSWGQAPYGYTF
TRBJ2-4 NA TRBV7-2 NA TGTGCCAGCAGCTTTCCAGCCAAAAACATTCAGTACTTC CASSFPAKNIQYF
TRBJ2-1 TRBD1 TRBV19 NA TGTGCCAGTAGTACCGAGGGACAGCCCTCCTACAATGAGCAGTTCTTC CASSTEGQPSYNEQFF
TRBJ1-2 NA TRBV19 NA TGTGCCAGTAGTATCGACCGAGGGGGATTGGGCTATGGCTACACCTTC CASSIDRGGLGYGYTF
TRBJ1-2 TRBD1 TRBV5-1 NA TGCGCCAGCAGCCCAGGCGGGACAGAGGGCTACACCTTC CASSPGGTEGYTF
TRBJ2-1 NA TRBV14 few TGTGCCAGCAGCCAAGTACAGGGCACGGATGAGCAGTTCTTC CASSQVQGTDEQFF
TRBJ1-2 NA TRBV4-3 NA TGCGCCAGCAGCCAAGGACCTGGGCTCTATGGCTACACCTTC CASSQGPGLYGYTF
TRBJ2-7 NA TRBV4-2 NA TGTGCCAGCAGCCAAGTTGTTGACTCGCCCTACGAGCAGTACTTC CASSQVVDSPYEQYF
TRBJ2-1 NA TRBV7-2 few TGTGCAATTCCAAAGACGGATTCCTACAATGAGCAGTTCTTC CAIPKTDSYNEQFF
TRBJ2-5 NA TRBV9 NA TGTGCCAGCAGCGTAGAGGGGGGCTACCGGGAAGAGACCCAGTACTTC CASSVEGGYREETQYF
TRBJ2-1 NA TRBV30 NA TGTGCCTGGAGACCCCTAGTATCCTACAATGAGCAGTTCTTC CAWRPLVSYNEQFF
TRBJ2-2 NA TRBV5-6 few TGTGCCAGCAGCTTTACCTTCCGGAGGGTCATCGTCACCGGGGAGCTGTTTTTT CASSFTFRRVIVTGELFF
TRBJ1-1 TRBD1 TRBV14 few TGTGCCAGCAGCCCCCAGGGGGTGAGCACTGAAGCTTTCTTT CASSPQGVSTEAFF
TRBJ1-5 NA TRBV18 few TGTGCCAGCTCACCGAACGGGGGGGATCAGCCCCAGCATTTT CASSPNGGDQPQHF
TRBJ1-6 NA TRBV7-2 NA TGTGCCAGCAGCTTAGGCTGGGGGAATTCACCCCTCCACTTT CASSLGWGNSPLHF
TRBJ2-7 NA TRBV6-6 once TGTGCCAGCAGTTACGACAGGTCCTACGAGCAGTACTTC CASSYDRSYEQYF
TRBJ2-5 TRBD2 TRBV29-1 few TGCAGCGTTCAAGCGGCGCGGGAGGAGACCCAGTACTTC CSVQAAREETQYF
TRBJ2-1 TRBD2 TRBV28 few TGTGCCAGCAGTCCCGGGACTAGGGGGAATGAGCAGTTCTTC CASSPGTRGNEQFF
TRBJ1-2 NA TRBV7-3 NA TGTGCCAGCAGCAGGGACAACCATGGCTACACCTTC CASSRDNHGYTF
TRBJ2-5 TRBD2 TRBV9 NA TGTGCCAGCAGCGTAGGATTCGCGGGGGGAATCCAAGAGACCCAGTACTTC CASSVGFAGGIQETQYF
TRBJ1-6 NA TRBV5-1 few TGCGCCAGCAGCTTGTGGCCAGTCTACCTTAATTCACCCCTCCACTTT CASSLWPVYLNSPLHF
TRBJ1-5 NA TRBV30 NA TGTGCCTGGAGTATACTCGGAAATCAGCCCCAGCATTTT CAWSILGNQPQHF
TRBJ1-6 NA TRBV1 few TGCACCAGCAGCCAAGAACCGGGCAGTTATAATTCACCCCTCCACTTT CTSSQEPGSYNSPLHF
TRBJ1-2 TRBD1 TRBV28 NA TGTGCGACAGGGCCTAACTATGGCTACACCTTC CATGPNYGYTF
TRBJ1-1 NA TRBV9 NA TGTGCCAGCAGCGTTTTGCCCGATACTAACACTGAAGCTTTCTTT CASSVLPDTNTEAFF
TRBJ1-2 NA TRBV7-2 few TGTGCCAGCAGCACCGACAGGCAGAAGGGCTACACCTTC CASSTDRQKGYTF
TRBJ1-1 NA TRBV4-3 NA TGCGCCAGCAGCCAAGCGCCAGGGCGCACTGAAGCTTTCTTT CASSQAPGRTEAFF
TRBJ1-2 NA TRBV7-9 few TGTGCCAGCAGCTTAGCGGGGGCATCTAACTATGGCTACACCTTC CASSLAGASNYGYTF
TRBJ2-5 NA TRBV5-4 few TGTGCCAGCAGCAGCTCGGGCCGGTTAAAAGAGACCCAGTACTTC CASSSSGRLKETQYF
TRBJ1-5 NA TRBV6-5 few TGTGCCAGCCGACGGGGGGGTGGCCAGCCCCAGCATTTT CASRRGGGQPQHF
TRBJ2-7 TRBD2 TRBV27 few TGTGCCAGCAGGCTGACTAGCGGGGGTGCCTACGAGCAGTACTTC CASRLTSGGAYEQYF
TRBJ2-1 TRBD2 TRBV30 NA TGTGCCTGGAGTATCGTAGCGGGGGAGCAGTTCTTC CAWSIVAGEQFF
TRBJ2-2 TRBD1 TRBV7-9 few TGTGCCAGCAGCCCCTCACACAGGGGGACCGGGGAGCTGTTTTTT CASSPSHRGTGELFF
TRBJ2-2 NA TRBV30 NA TGTGCCTGGAGTGTACGATCGAGAGGGGACACCGGGGAGCTGTTTTTT CAWSVRSRGDTGELFF
TRBJ2-3 NA TRBV7-3 NA TGTGCCAGCAGCTCAGGGCGAGGAGATACGCAGTATTTT CASSSGRGDTQYF
TRBJ1-2 TRBD1 TRBV27 NA TGTGCCAGCAGGGCGGACAGGCGTGGCTACACCTTC CASRADRRGYTF
TRBJ2-1 NA TRBV30 NA TGTGCCTGGAGTCCTGTACCGTGGGGCTACAATGAGCAGTTCTTC CAWSPVPWGYNEQFF
TRBJ2-1 NA TRBV15 NA TGTGCCACCAGCAGAGATCGGACAGTCGGTGGTGAGCAGTTCTTC CATSRDRTVGGEQFF
TRBJ1-4 NA TRBV4-3 few TGCGCCAGCAGCCAAGTAACAAATCGGGGTGAAAAACTGTTTTTT CASSQVTNRGEKLFF
TRBJ2-3 NA TRBV4-2 NA TGTGCCAGCAGCCCGGGGGCCGATTTGGGAGATACGCAGTATTTT CASSPGADLGDTQYF
TRBJ2-3 TRBD2 TRBV25-1 few TGTGCCAGCAGTGCAAGGACTAGCGGGGGGGCCAGGAATACGCAGTATTTT CASSARTSGGARNTQYF
TRBJ1-2 TRBD1 TRBV7-2 few TGTGCCAGCAGCTTACAGGGGGAAGATGGCTACACCTTC CASSLQGEDGYTF
TRBJ1-2 NA TRBV4-2 few TGTGCCAGCAGCCAAGAATGGGGGCCGGAGCAAAATGGCTACACCTTC CASSQEWGPEQNGYTF
TRBJ1-4 NA TRBV6-5 NA TGTGCCAGCAGTCCAGGGACCGAAAAACTGTTTTTT CASSPGTEKLFF
TRBJ2-7 TRBD1 TRBV11-2 few TGTGCCAGCAGCTTCAGCGTGACAGGGGGCGACGAGCAGTACTTC CASSFSVTGGDEQYF
TRBJ2-7 NA TRBV4-2 few TGTGCCAGCACCCAGAGCAGGGGGGGCTCCTACGAGCAGTACTTC CASTQSRGGSYEQYF
TRBJ2-5 TRBD1 TRBV5-1 few TGCGCCAGCAGCATAGGACAGGGGGCCATCCAAGAGACCCAGTACTTC CASSIGQGAIQETQYF
TRBJ2-1 NA TRBV10-3 few TGTGCCATCAGTGAGTACAATGAGCAGTTCTTC CAISEYNEQFF
TRBJ2-5 TRBD2 TRBV5-4 few TGTGCCAGCAGCTCCCCCGGGGGGGTGGGAGAGACCCAGTACTTC CASSSPGGVGETQYF
TRBJ1-2 NA TRBV12-5 NA TGTGCTAGTGGTCCTGACACCTATGGCTACACCTTC CASGPDTYGYTF
TRBJ2-7 TRBD1 TRBV4-3 NA TGCGCCAGCAGCCAAGGGCCGGGACAGGGTGCTGAGCAGTACTTC CASSQGPGQGAEQYF